The sample holds many counts of the clone carrying this T cell receptor (beta chain). This entry belongs to a study of T cell repertoires in cytomegalovirus infection. TCRdb reanalysed the reads using MiXCR and keeps one entry per CDR3 protein. The sample holds under 200,000 distinct CDR3 sequences; nearly 9.5% are singletons and the top ten take 4.6%. The CDR3 runs to 17 residues. Germline CDR1 reads SGHTA; CDR2 reads FQGNSA. The junction had 8 bases not matched to a gene; V was cut back by 3 bases and J by 4 bases. The receptor was isolated from a human donor in good health (CMV status not recorded). Some clones in this sample may be carry-over from other donors' samples. Sequenced: PBMCs. V gene TRBV7-2 combines with J gene TRBJ2-1; 11 positions match TRBD2. CDR3 protein: CASSFPGLAALYNEQFF. The CDR3 nucleotides read TGTGCCAGCAGCTTCCCGGGACTAGCGGCCCTTTACAATGAGCAGTTCTTC.